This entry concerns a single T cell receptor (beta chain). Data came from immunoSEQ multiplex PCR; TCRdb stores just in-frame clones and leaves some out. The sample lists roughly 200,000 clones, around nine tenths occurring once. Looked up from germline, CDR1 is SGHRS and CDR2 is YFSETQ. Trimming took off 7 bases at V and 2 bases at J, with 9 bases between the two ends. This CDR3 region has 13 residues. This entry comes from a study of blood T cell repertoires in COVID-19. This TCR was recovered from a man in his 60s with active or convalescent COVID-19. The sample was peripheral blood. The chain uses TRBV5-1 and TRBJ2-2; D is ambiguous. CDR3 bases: TGCGCCAGCGACCTAGGAAACACCGGGGAGCTGTTTTTT. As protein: CASDLGNTGELFF. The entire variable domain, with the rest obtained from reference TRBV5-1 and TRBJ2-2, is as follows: KAGVTQTPRYLIKTRGQQVTLSCSPISGHRSVSWYQQTPGQGLQFLFEYFSETQRNKGNFPGRFSGRQFSNSRSEMNVSTLELGDSALYLCASDLGNTGELFFGEGSRLTVL.